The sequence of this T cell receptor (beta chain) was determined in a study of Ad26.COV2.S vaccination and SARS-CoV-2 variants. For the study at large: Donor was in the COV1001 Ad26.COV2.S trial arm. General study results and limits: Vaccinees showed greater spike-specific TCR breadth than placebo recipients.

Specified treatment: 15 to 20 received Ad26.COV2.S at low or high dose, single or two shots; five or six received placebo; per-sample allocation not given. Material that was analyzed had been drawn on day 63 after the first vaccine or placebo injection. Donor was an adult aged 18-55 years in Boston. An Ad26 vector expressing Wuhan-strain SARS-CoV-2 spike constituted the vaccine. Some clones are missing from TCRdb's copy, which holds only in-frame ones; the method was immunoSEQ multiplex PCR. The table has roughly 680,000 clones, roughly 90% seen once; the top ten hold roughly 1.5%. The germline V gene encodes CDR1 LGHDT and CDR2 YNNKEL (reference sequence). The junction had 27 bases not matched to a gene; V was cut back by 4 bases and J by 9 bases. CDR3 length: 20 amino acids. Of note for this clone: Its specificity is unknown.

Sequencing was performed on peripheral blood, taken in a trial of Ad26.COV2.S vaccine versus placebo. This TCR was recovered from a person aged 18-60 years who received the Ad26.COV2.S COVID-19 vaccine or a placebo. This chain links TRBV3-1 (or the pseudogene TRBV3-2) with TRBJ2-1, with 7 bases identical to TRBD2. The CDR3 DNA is TGTGCCAGCAGCCCGTCGTCCCGGGAATGGGCGGGAGTTACCCTACGTGAGCAGTTCTTC. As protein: CASSPSSREWAGVTLREQFF.